The 25 T cell receptor beta chains below were found in one sample sequenced in a study of Graves' ophthalmopathy and Graves' hyperthyroidism. RNA transcripts yielded amplified TCR beta CDR3 regions. Scientists carried out first-round RT-PCR using HTBI primers and then a second-round multiplex PCR. TCRdb reprocessed the multiplex PCR reads via MiXCR and lists one record per CDR3 protein. The top ten clones hold about 6.6% of a sample with over 500,000 distinct CDR3 sequences, 20% to 25% of them seen once. Sequenced material: peripheral blood. The source of these receptors is a woman aged 18-30 years with stable Graves' hyperthyroidism. Some clones in this sample may be carry-over from other donors' samples.

The sample holds many counts of this clonotype. The chain is built from TRBV6-5 and TRBJ1-5, with unresolved D. Trimming cost V 2 bases and J 3 bases, with 8 bases left between them. The germline gives CDR1 MNHEY, CDR2 SVGAGI. This CDR3 contains 14 residues. The CDR3: CASSYNSHNQPQHF. For the CDR3, the DNA is TGTGCCAGCAGTTACAACAGCCACAATCAGCCCCAGCATTTT.

This clonotype was seen ten or more times. The V and J genes are TRBV19 and TRBJ1-2; a weak D match, TRBD1 (5 bases). V lost 3 bases and J 4 bases, leaving 15 bases between the germline ends. The CDR3 totals 15 residues. CDR1 and CDR2 (germline): LNHDA, SQIVND (reference sequence). The CDR3 nucleotides read TGTGCCAGTAGTATCGAGGGGACTATTATCTATGGCTACACCTTC. It specifies CASSIEGTIIYGYTF.

The V and J genes are TRBV6-1 and TRBJ1-2, with 7 bases aligning to TRBD1. Germline CDR1 is MNHNS and CDR2 is SASEGT. Germline trimming cut 6 bases from V and 8 bases from J; bases unmatched to any gene: 12. This CDR3 is 14 amino acids long. CDR3 region: CASRNYRGGKGYTF. The CDR3 DNA reads TGTGCCAGCAGGAACTACAGGGGCGGAAAGGGCTACACCTTC.

In this sample, this clonotype turned up many times. The genes are TRBV2 and TRBJ2-7; TRBD2 might be the D (7 bases). Trimming took off 1 base at V and 6 bases at J, with 13 bases between the two ends. Germline V gene lookup returns CDR1 SNHLY and CDR2 FYNNEI. The CDR3 is made up of 14 amino acids. For the CDR3, the DNA is TGTGCCAGCAGTGAAGTCGGGGGGCTAGGCGAGCAGTACTTC. Translating it yields CASSEVGGLGEQYF.

Many counts were recorded for this clonotype. This rearrangement joins TRBV15 to TRBJ2-7, with 12 positions matching TRBD2. V gave up 0 bases and J gave up 1 base; unmatched junction bases: 7. This CDR3 has 18 residues. Germline values: CDR1 LNHNV, CDR2 YYDKDF (reference sequence). The CDR3 spells CATSRDPSGGVFSYEQYF. The CDR3 bases are TGTGCCACCAGCAGAGATCCTAGCGGGGGGGTCTTTTCCTACGAGCAGTACTTC.

The gene calls are TRBV19 and TRBJ1-1; TRBD1 aligns across 10 bases. The germline gives CDR1 LNHDA, CDR2 SQIVND (reference sequence). V shed 7 bases, J shed 6 bases, and the junction held 17 bases outside the gene matches. This CDR3 has 17 amino acids. CDR3 DNA sequence: TGTGCCAGTAAGTTTCGTTGGGGACAGGGGCGACGTGCTGAAGCTTTCTTT. Protein product: CASKFRWGQGRRAEAFF.

The rearrangement joins TRBV4-1 to TRBJ2-4; D may correspond to TRBD1 or TRBD2 (5 bases each). Trimming shortened V by 4 bases and J by 4 bases, and 20 bases separated the two germline ends. The CDR3 spans 17 residues. Germline V CDR1 and CDR2: MGHRA, YSYEKL. CDR3 DNA sequence: TGCGCCAGCAGCCCAAGTTCTCTCCGGGACGGGAAAAACATTCAGTACTTC. Its protein product is CASSPSSLRDGKNIQYF.

This clonotype came up many times. The chain couples TRBV11-2 to TRBJ2-4; D is uncertain. Per the germline V gene, CDR1 is SGHAT and CDR2 is FQNNGV. V lost 1 base to trimming and J lost 7 bases, with 17 bases between them. The CDR3 runs 16 residues. This CDR3 is CASSLGGALRLNIQYF. Here the CDR3 DNA reads TGTGCCAGCAGCTTAGGCGGCGCGTTGAGATTGAACATTCAGTACTTC.

This clonotype was observed at least ten times. CDR3 bases: TGTGCCAGCAGCTTAGTTGTCAACACGAACACCGGGGAGCTGTTTTTT. Residues: CASSLVVNTNTGELFF. The rearrangement joins TRBV11-2 to TRBJ2-2; D unresolved. The CDR3 consists of 16 residues. V was shortened by 1 base and J by 0 bases, with 9 bases between the two germline ends. Looked up from germline, CDR1 is SGHAT and CDR2 is FQNNGV.

This clonotype was observed many times. The gene calls are TRBV29-1 and TRBJ1-1; 7 bases are a match to TRBD1. The trim removed 3 bases at V and 0 bases at J, leaving 7 bases unmatched. CDR1 SQVTM and CDR2 ANQGSEA come from the germline V gene. The CDR3 spans 15 residues. CDR3 nucleotides: TGCAGCGTTGAGAGGGACAGCCTCATGAACACTGAAGCTTTCTTT. As protein: CSVERDSLMNTEAFF.

This clonotype was detected many times. The chain carries TRBV6-5 and TRBJ1-6; the match to TRBD1 covers 7 bases. The CDR3 runs to 15 residues. Germline V CDR1 and CDR2: MNHEY, SVGAGI. V gave up 4 bases and J gave up 7 bases; unmatched junction bases: 7. CDR3 loop: CASSFQRTGNSPLHF. CDR3 DNA: TGTGCCAGCAGTTTCCAGCGGACAGGAAATTCACCCCTCCACTTT.

This clonotype was counted ten times or more. The chain carries TRBV20-1 and TRBJ2-7; D may match TRBD1 or TRBD2 (5 bases each). The CDR3 is made up of 13 amino acids. CDR1 and CDR2 (germline): DFQATT, SNEGSKA (reference sequence). Trimming shortened V by 6 bases and J by 3 bases, and 15 bases separated the two germline ends. CDR3 sequence reads: CSAPTGADYEQYF. The CDR3 DNA sequence: TGCAGTGCACCGACCGGGGCCGACTACGAGCAGTACTTC.

This clonotype occurred a few times. The genes are TRBV27 and TRBJ1-3, with 7 bases matching TRBD1. The V segment lost 5 bases and the J segment 5 bases; nucleotides outside the gene matches: 12. Germline CDR1 is MNHEY and CDR2 is SMNVEV (reference sequence). The CDR3 is 16 residues long. CDR3 sequence reads: CASSTLGAGGRNTIYF. The CDR3 nucleotides read TGTGCCAGCAGTACTCTCGGGGCAGGGGGGAGAAACACCATATATTTT.

In this sample, this clonotype turned up many times. This CDR3 reads CSARRLGTGISEQYF. Written as DNA, the CDR3 is TGCAGTGCTAGGCGATTAGGGACAGGGATATCCGAGCAGTACTTC. The V call is TRBV20-1, the J call TRBJ2-7, with 9 bases matching TRBD1. This CDR3 comprises 15 residues. Germline CDR1 DFQATT, CDR2 SNEGSKA (reference sequence). V shed 3 bases, J shed 6 bases, and the junction held 12 bases outside the gene matches.

This clonotype was detected once. The V gene is TRBV19, the J gene TRBJ1-1; D is possibly TRBD1 (5 bases). The CDR3 loop spans 12 amino acids. Trimming took 7 bases from V and 3 from J, leaving 9 bases between them. The germline V gene has CDR1 LNHDA and CDR2 SQIVND (reference sequence). CDR3 nucleotide sequence: TGTGCCAGTATCGGGACTTACACTGAAGCTTTCTTT. It is translated as CASIGTYTEAFF. Supplemented by reference TRBV19 and TRBJ1-1, the full variable domain reads DGGITQSPKYLFRKEGQNVTLSCEQNLNHDAMYWYRQDPGQGLRLIYYSQIVNDFQKGDIAEGYSVSREKKESFPLTVTSAQKNPTAFYLCASIGTYTEAFFGQGTRLTVV.

This clonotype showed up many times. The V gene is TRBV6-1, the J gene TRBJ2-5, with D perhaps matching TRBD1 (6 bases). CDR1 is MNHNS and CDR2 is SASEGT in the germline V gene. The V end was cut by 4 bases, the J end by 6 bases, with 15 bases between. The CDR3 spans 14 residues. The CDR3 coding sequence is TGTGCCAGCAGTGCTGGACCAGGGGTACAGACCCAGTACTTC. Translating it yields CASSAGPGVQTQYF.

V is TRBV6-5 and J is TRBJ2-5; 9 bases are shared with TRBD2. The CDR3 runs 16 residues. CDR1 and CDR2 from the germline V gene are MNHEY and SVGAGI. With V trimmed by 0 bases and J by 2 bases, 4 bases remained unmatched. The CDR3 protein is CASSYSPSGGQETQYF. The CDR3, as DNA: TGTGCCAGCAGTTACTCGCCCAGCGGGGGGCAAGAGACCCAGTACTTC.

This clonotype has ten or more counts. This chain uses TRBV27 with TRBJ1-5; 8 bases are a match to TRBD1. The CDR3 extends over 16 amino acids. V was clipped by 6 bases and J by 2 bases; unmatched bases: 9. CDR1 and CDR2 from the germline V gene are MNHEY and SMNVEV (reference sequence). CDR3 amino acids: CASSPMDRVGNQPQHF. Here the CDR3 DNA reads TGTGCCAGCAGCCCCATGGACAGGGTTGGCAATCAGCCCCAGCATTTT.

The rearrangement uses TRBV29-1 and TRBJ2-5; tentatively, D is TRBD1 or TRBD2 (6 bases each). Germline values: CDR1 SQVTM, CDR2 ANQGSEA. This CDR3 contains 14 residues. V lost 4 bases and J 5 bases, leaving 17 bases between the germline ends. CDR3 in DNA: TGCAGCGTTGTTGGTGGAGGGGGTGAGGAGACCCAGTACTTC. Its protein is CSVVGGGGEETQYF.

This clonotype was counted ten times or more. The chain has TRBV10-3 and TRBJ1-1; D is undetermined. Germline CDR1 ENHRY, CDR2 SYGVKD. V was shortened by 5 bases and J by 1 base, with 5 bases between the two germline ends. This CDR3 has 12 residues. The chain's CDR3 is CAISPGNTEAFF. The CDR3 nucleotides are TGTGCCATCAGTCCAGGGAACACTGAAGCTTTCTTT.

The gene calls are TRBV7-2 and TRBJ1-2; D ambiguous. The CDR3 is 13 amino acids. Germline V gives CDR1 SGHTA, CDR2 FQGNSA. Trimming left V 5 bases short and J 4 bases short, with 11 bases between. In DNA form, the CDR3 reads TGTGCCAGCAGCCCAAATTACAGCTATGGCTACACCTTC. Residues: CASSPNYSYGYTF.

A note on this clonotype: A much bigger clone sits one base away, suggesting this may be a read error. The genes are TRBV10-1 and TRBJ2-5; 7 bases map to TRBD2. The CDR3 is made up of 14 amino acids. Per the germline V gene, CDR1 is WNHNN and CDR2 is SYGVQD (reference sequence). CDR3 in amino acids: CASSELAWRETKYF. The CDR3 nucleotides are TGCGCCAGCAGTGAACTAGCTTGGCGGGAGACCAAGTACTTC.

This clonotype was picked up many times. The CDR3 sequence: CSAGGTPGPLQYF. CDR3 sequence (DNA): TGCAGTGCAGGTGGGACGCCGGGGCCTCTCCAGTACTTC. The chain joins TRBV20-1 to TRBJ2-5, with D perhaps TRBD1 or TRBD2 (5 bases each). Germline V gives CDR1 DFQATT, CDR2 SNEGSKA (reference sequence). The CDR3 sequence is 13 residues long. V lost 6 bases, J lost 10 bases, and 21 bases lay in between.

In regard to this clonotype: This sequence may be a read error, since a much larger clone differs from it by one base. The rearrangement uses TRBV20-1 and TRBJ2-2; D perhaps matches TRBD2 (5 bases). Germline V gene sequence: CDR1 DFQATT, CDR2 SNEGSKA (reference sequence). This CDR3 is 12 amino acids long. The DNA for the CDR3 is TGCAGTGGGACTTTGAACACCGGGGAGCTGTTGTTT. It encodes CSGTLNTGELLF.

V and J are TRBV6-5 and TRBJ2-5; 9 bases line up with TRBD1. Germline V CDR1 and CDR2: MNHEY, SVGAGI. V trimming: 0 bases; J trimming: 4 bases; junction bases outside the gene matches: 6. CDR3 length: 16 amino acids. For the CDR3, the DNA is TGTGCCAGCAGTTACTCAGGGACAGGGTGGGCAGAGACCCAGTACTTC. This encodes CASSYSGTGWAETQYF.